These T cell receptor beta chains were read from a single sample in a study of vaccination effects on CD4 cells after COVID-19. Clones were sequenced by immunoSEQ multiplex PCR, and TCRdb holds only the in-frame ones, with some missing. The data contain just over 20,000 clones, approximately 63% of them seen just once; the ten biggest clones take up approximately 15%. These receptors' antigens are unknown. This sample comprised CD4+ T cells from PBMCs cultured with HCoV-229E spike peptides, obtained before COVID-19 vaccination. The receptors originated from a human donor who received a COVID-19 vaccine. CDR3s include the opening cysteine and the closing phenylalanine or tryptophan. Each record gives: V gene, J gene, D gene, clone size, CDR3 DNA, CDR3 protein. The D gene is left open where the match is weak. For some rows the clone size is stated as once, few or many, or as a class when expanded; others skip it.

v_call: TRBV3-1/TRBV3-2
j_call: TRBJ1-5
d_call: NA
clone_size: NA
cdr3_nt: TGTGCCAGCAGCCAACAGGGTTCGGGTCAGCCCCAGCATTTT
cdr3_aa: CASSQQGSGQPQHF

v_call: TRBV6-5
j_call: TRBJ2-1
d_call: NA
clone_size: NA
cdr3_nt: TGTGCCAGCAGTACGGCCCCCCAGGGTGTGCAGTTCTTC
cdr3_aa: CASSTAPQGVQFF

v_call: TRBV6-5
j_call: TRBJ2-5
d_call: NA
clone_size: few
cdr3_nt: TGTGCCAGCAGAATCTGGACGGATCAAGAGACCCAGTACTTC
cdr3_aa: CASRIWTDQETQYF

v_call: TRBV29-1
j_call: TRBJ1-5
d_call: NA
clone_size: few
cdr3_nt: TGCAGCGTCTCCGGGCCTTATAGCAATCAGCCCCAGCATTTT
cdr3_aa: CSVSGPYSNQPQHF

v_call: TRBV5-4
j_call: TRBJ1-2
d_call: NA
clone_size: once
cdr3_nt: TGTGCCAGCAGCTTGGAGGTGGGTGGCTACACCTTC
cdr3_aa: CASSLEVGGYTF

v_call: TRBV7-8
j_call: TRBJ1-5
d_call: NA
clone_size: medium-sized
cdr3_nt: TGTGCCAGCAGCTCTCAGGGGCCCAATCAGCCCCAGCATTTT
cdr3_aa: CASSSQGPNQPQHF

v_call: TRBV6-2/TRBV6-3
j_call: TRBJ2-3
d_call: TRBD1
clone_size: NA
cdr3_nt: TGTGCCAGCACCCCAGGGGGTGGGGTACTCACAGATACGCAGTATTTT
cdr3_aa: CASTPGGGVLTDTQYF

v_call: TRBV27
j_call: TRBJ2-2
d_call: TRBD2
clone_size: NA
cdr3_nt: TGTGCCAGCAGGATCGCGGGGGTCGGGGAGCTGTTTTTT
cdr3_aa: CASRIAGVGELFF

v_call: TRBV23-1
j_call: TRBJ2-2
d_call: NA
clone_size: NA
cdr3_nt: TGCGCCAGCAGTCGCCCTTCAGGGAGTGACAGCGGAGCCGGGGAGCTGTTTTTT
cdr3_aa: CASSRPSGSDSGAGELFF

v_call: TRBV11-2
j_call: TRBJ1-1
d_call: NA
clone_size: NA
cdr3_nt: TGTGCCAGCAGCATGGACGGCCAAATGAACACTGAAGCTTTCTTT
cdr3_aa: CASSMDGQMNTEAFF